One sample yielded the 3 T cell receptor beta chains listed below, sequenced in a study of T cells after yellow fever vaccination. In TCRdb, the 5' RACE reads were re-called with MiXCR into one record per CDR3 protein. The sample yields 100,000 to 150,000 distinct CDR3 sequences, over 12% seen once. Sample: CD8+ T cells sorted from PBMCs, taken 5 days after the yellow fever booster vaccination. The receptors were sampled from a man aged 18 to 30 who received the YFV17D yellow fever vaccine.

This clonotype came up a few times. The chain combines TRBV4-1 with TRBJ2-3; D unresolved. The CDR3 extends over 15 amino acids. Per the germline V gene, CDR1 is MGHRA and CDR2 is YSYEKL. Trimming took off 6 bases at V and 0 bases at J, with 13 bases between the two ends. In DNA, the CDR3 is TGCGCCAGCAGAAGAACCCCGGTGAGCACAGATACGCAGTATTTT. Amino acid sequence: CASRRTPVSTDTQYF.

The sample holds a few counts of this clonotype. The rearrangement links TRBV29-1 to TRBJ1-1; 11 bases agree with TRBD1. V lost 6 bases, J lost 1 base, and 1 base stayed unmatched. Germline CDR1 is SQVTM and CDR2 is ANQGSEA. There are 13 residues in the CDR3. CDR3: CSVDRGQNTEAFF. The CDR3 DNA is TGCAGCGTGGACAGGGGGCAGAACACTGAAGCTTTCTTT.

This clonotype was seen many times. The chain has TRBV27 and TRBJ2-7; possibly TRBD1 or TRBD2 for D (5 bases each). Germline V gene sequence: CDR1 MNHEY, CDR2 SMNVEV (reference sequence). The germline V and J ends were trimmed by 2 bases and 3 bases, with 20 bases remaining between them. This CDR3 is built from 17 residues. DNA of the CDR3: TGTGCCAGCAGTTTAAACGGTGGGCAGGGAGCCTTCTACGAGCAGTACTTC. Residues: CASSLNGGQGAFYEQYF.